The entry below describes one T cell receptor (beta chain). Antigen: not known. Germline-derived CDR1 and CDR2 are SGHNT and YYREEE (reference sequence). This CDR3 region has 18 residues. These data are taken from a study of CXCR3-negative and CXCR3-positive naive CD8 T cells. The authors made the TRB cDNA libraries by 5' RACE using UMI labels. After re-calling the 5' RACE reads, TCRdb lists one entry per CDR3 protein, DNA absent. The repertoire shows tens of thousands of distinct CDR3 sequences; the top ten hold less than 0.85%. The study, taken as a whole, reports: Most assays were run on fresh PBMCs (CXCR3 expression partially decreased after cryopreservation). No difference in surface CD5 was seen between naive subsets, and TCR strength was inferred from TRB CDR3 properties. CXCR3-expressing naive cells carried TRB CDR3s more hydrophobic than those of CXCR3-negative naive cells. In naive cells, CXCR3-negative and CXCR3-positive subsets had similar TRBV-TRBJ usage; memory cells differed.

The chain joins TRBV5-4 to TRBJ2-2; TCRdb picks TRBD2, but there is no DNA to check that call. This clonotype originated in a human donor in good health. Some clones in this sample may be carry-over from other donors' samples. What was sequenced was naive CXCR3+ CD8+ T cells from blood. The sample's subset: CD45RO-CCR7+CD27+CD95- naive CD8+ T cells expressing CXCR3 (TNR3+). CDR3 region: CASSLFWSGRAESGELFF.